The 22 T cell receptor beta chains below were found in one sample sequenced in a study of blood T cell repertoires in COVID-19 (dated by TCRdb to the early 2020s). Libraries were prepared through the immunoSEQ multiplex PCR assay. In its TCRdb copy, this immuneACCESS table keeps in-frame sequences only and misses some clones. Where compared with another copy, unresolved V genes explain less than half of these, and the others have no known cause. Recorded for this sample are over 150,000 clones; 75% to 90% of them occurred a single time. In total, the top ten clones hold roughly 6.2% of the sample. Sample: PBMCs or T cells enriched from blood (not recorded which). Receptor source: a man between 40 and 49 years old who had recovered from COVID-19.

The V gene is TRBV29-1, the J gene TRBJ2-2; D gene ambiguous. The CDR3 runs 13 residues. Germline lookup yields CDR1 SQVTM and CDR2 ANQGSEA. Trimming took off 4 bases at V and 1 base at J, with 7 bases between the two ends. CDR3 bases: TGCAGCGTTGCCGCGAAGAACACCGGGGAGCTGTTTTTT. As protein: CSVAAKNTGELFF.

This clone was seen just once. This chain uses TRBV30 with TRBJ2-7; the D gene is possibly TRBD2 (7 bases). This CDR3 contains 16 residues. CDR1 and CDR2 (germline): GTSNPN, SVGIG (reference sequence). The V and J ends lost 4 bases and 3 bases respectively, with 22 bases between them. This CDR3 reads CAWTPKGGSGIYEQYF. As DNA, the CDR3 is TGTGCCTGGACCCCCAAGGGGGGGAGTGGGATCTACGAGCAGTACTTC.

This clone came up once. The chain has TRBV12-3 or TRBV12-4 and TRBJ1-5; no reliable D call. The CDR3 totals 13 residues. V was clipped by 6 bases and J by 0 bases, with 6 bases between them. CDR3 residues: CASRANSNQPQHF. CDR3 nucleotide sequence: TGTGCCAGCAGGGCAAATAGCAATCAGCCCCAGCATTTT.

The chain is built from TRBV7-2 and TRBJ2-2; D may be TRBD2 (6 bases). The germline V gene has CDR1 SGHTA and CDR2 FQGNSA. V was pared by 5 bases and J by 3 bases, with 13 bases between. The CDR3 sequence is 15 residues long. CDR3 sequence: CASSLGDSYTGELFF. The CDR3 DNA is TGTGCCAGCAGCCTTGGGGACTCCTACACCGGGGAGCTGTTTTTT.

The chain recombines TRBV7-9 with TRBJ2-7; the match to TRBD1 covers 7 bases. V trimming: 5 bases; J trimming: 3 bases; junction bases outside the gene matches: 7. The CDR3 is 14 residues long. Germline CDR1 SEHNR, CDR2 FQNEAQ (reference sequence). DNA of the CDR3: TGTGCCAGCAGCCAAGGGGGACAGTACTACGAGCAGTACTTC. The encoded protein is CASSQGGQYYEQYF.

The chain employs TRBV2 and TRBJ2-4, with 8 nucleotides matching TRBD2. V trimming: 5 bases; J trimming: 3 bases; junction bases outside the gene matches: 12. CDR1 is SNHLY and CDR2 is FYNNEI in the germline V gene. The CDR3 runs 17 residues. The DNA for the CDR3 is TGTGCCAGCAGTCAGTCTATAGCGGGGCGGGGCAAAAACATTCAGTACTTC. Its translation: CASSQSIAGRGKNIQYF.

The V and J genes are TRBV27 and TRBJ1-2; D is ambiguous. Germline CDR1 reads MNHEY; CDR2 reads SMNVEV (reference sequence). V lost 3 bases to trimming and J lost 7 bases, with 9 bases between them. The CDR3 runs 12 residues. In DNA form, the CDR3 reads TGTGCCAGCAGTTTTCCAGGCCCTGGCTACACCTTC. Translation: CASSFPGPGYTF.

The CDR3 DNA reads TGTGCCAGCAGCTTGGTGAACACAGGCACAGATACGCAGTATTTT. Amino acids: CASSLVNTGTDTQYF. J is TRBJ2-3 and V is TRBV5-6, with no clear D. CDR1 and CDR2 from the germline V gene are SGHDT and YYEEEE. The CDR3 length is 15 residues. Deletions cut 0 bases from V and 1 base from J, with 9 bases between.

This clone has only a few counts. This chain links TRBV28 with TRBJ1-6; unclear D gene. CDR3 length equals 14 residues. Deletions cut 2 bases from V and 3 bases from J, with 5 bases between. The germline gives CDR1 MDHEN, CDR2 SYDVKM. For the CDR3, the DNA is TGTGCCAGCAGTTTAGGAGTCTATAATTCACCCCTCCACTTT. It is translated as CASSLGVYNSPLHF.

In this sample, this clone turned up a few times. The genes are TRBV24-1 and TRBJ1-2, with 8 bases matching TRBD1. V was clipped by 5 bases and J by 8 bases; unmatched bases: 9. Germline V CDR1 and CDR2: KGHDR, SFDVKD. CDR3 length equals 14 residues. The CDR3 loop reads CATSVSQGAEGYTF. In DNA form, the CDR3 reads TGTGCCACCAGTGTCTCCCAGGGGGCAGAGGGCTACACCTTC.

The rearrangement joins TRBV28 to TRBJ2-7; 7 nucleotides line up with TRBD1. The CDR3 extends over 16 amino acids. Trimming removed 5 bases from V and 5 bases from J; junction bases left unmatched: 15. From germline, CDR1 is MDHEN and CDR2 SYDVKM. The CDR3 here is CASSPADYDRVNEQYF. The DNA of the CDR3 is TGTGCCAGCAGTCCCGCCGATTATGACAGGGTCAACGAGCAGTACTTC.

The V gene is TRBV24-1, the J gene TRBJ2-1; the match to TRBD1 covers 7 bases. Trimming at V came to 6 bases and at J to 8 bases, leaving 9 bases not matched to a gene. The CDR3 is made up of 14 amino acids. Germline V gives CDR1 KGHDR, CDR2 SFDVKD. CDR3 in amino acids: CATSQGGRSDEQFF. The CDR3 nucleotides read TGTGCCACCAGTCAAGGGGGCAGGTCCGATGAGCAGTTCTTC.

This chain links TRBV29-1 with TRBJ1-2; TRBD1 matches 9 bases. V shed 6 bases and J 3 bases; nucleotides not matched to a gene: 8. The CDR3 runs to 14 residues. The germline CDR1 and CDR2 sequences are SQVTM and ANQGSEA. The CDR3 DNA is TGCAGCGTAGCACAGGGGGCGCGATACTATGGCTACACCTTC. Translating gives CSVAQGARYYGYTF.

This chain connects TRBV28 to TRBJ1-1, with D perhaps matching TRBD1 (5 bases). The length of the CDR3 is 12 residues. V was shortened by 2 bases and J by 11 bases, with 12 bases between the two germline ends. CDR1 is MDHEN, CDR2 SYDVKM, per germline. CDR3 protein: CASSLQGLGAFF. Here the CDR3 DNA reads TGTGCCAGCAGTTTACAGGGCCTTGGGGCTTTCTTT.

The chain combines TRBV4-2 with TRBJ2-1; 9 bases are shared with TRBD2. Losses at the gene ends were 0 bases for V and 5 bases for J; bases not matched to a gene: 8. The CDR3 is made up of 17 amino acids. The germline V gene encodes CDR1 LGHNA and CDR2 YNFKEQ. In nucleotides, the CDR3 is TGTGCCAGCAGCCAAGATTCCCGGCTAGCGGGGAACAATGAGCAGTTCTTC. It translates to CASSQDSRLAGNNEQFF.

In this sample, this clone turned up once. This chain links TRBV11-2 with TRBJ2-6; 8 bases are shared with TRBD1. The germline V gene encodes CDR1 SGHAT and CDR2 FQNNGV. There are 18 residues in the CDR3. With 0 bases clipped from V and 0 bases from J, the junction kept 4 bases outside the gene matches. In nucleotides, the CDR3 is TGTGCCAGCAGCTTAGATCCCAGGGGGCTCTCTGGGGCCAACGTCCTGACTTTC. This sequence encodes CASSLDPRGLSGANVLTF.

This clone was counted a few times. The chain joins TRBV4-1 to TRBJ2-2, with 7 bases lining up with TRBD2. This CDR3 has 16 residues. Unmatched junction bases numbered 6, after V lost 0 bases and J lost 5 bases. Germline V gene lookup returns CDR1 MGHRA and CDR2 YSYEKL. The CDR3 DNA is TGCGCCAGCAGCCAAGAGGGCCGGGGAGGGACCGGGGAGCTGTTTTTT. Protein: CASSQEGRGGTGELFF.

V usage is TRBV24-1 and J usage is TRBJ1-5, with D perhaps TRBD1 (5 bases). The CDR3 spans 13 residues. CDR1 KGHDR and CDR2 SFDVKD come from the germline V gene. The V gene lost 2 bases and the J gene lost 5 bases, with 6 bases spanning the gap. Written as DNA, the CDR3 is TGTGCCACCAGTGATTGGGGGGATCAGCCCCAGCATTTT. The encoded protein is CATSDWGDQPQHF.

V and J are TRBV5-5 and TRBJ2-7, with a tentative D call TRBD2 (6 bases). Trimming left V 1 base short and J 6 bases short, with 20 bases between. This CDR3 has 16 amino acids. Germline V gene data show CDR1 as SGHKS and CDR2 as YYEKEE (reference sequence). CDR3 in DNA: TGTGCCAGCAGCTTGTTGGGAGGAGATGGTCGGAGCGAGCAGTACTTC. Protein product: CASSLLGGDGRSEQYF.

The gene calls are TRBV19 and TRBJ1-2; tentatively, D is TRBD1 (5 bases). CDR1 is LNHDA, CDR2 SQIVND, per germline (reference sequence). Trimming cost V 9 bases and J 2 bases, with 10 bases left between them. The CDR3 runs to 12 residues. The CDR3 is CASRDLNYGYTF. Here the CDR3 DNA reads TGTGCCAGCAGGGACTTGAACTATGGCTACACCTTC.

V usage is TRBV19 and J usage is TRBJ2-2; 7 positions agree with TRBD2. This CDR3 is built from 17 residues. The germline gives CDR1 LNHDA, CDR2 SQIVND (reference sequence). The trim removed 5 bases at V and 0 bases at J, leaving 9 bases unmatched. In DNA form, the CDR3 reads TGTGCCAGTAGTCTTGAATCTGGACTAGCGAACACCGGGGAGCTGTTTTTT. It translates to CASSLESGLANTGELFF.

The chain recombines TRBV11-2 with TRBJ1-1; possible D gene TRBD1, 6 bases. There are 14 residues in the CDR3. Trimming took off 1 base at V and 6 bases at J, with 12 bases between the two ends. The germline V gene has CDR1 SGHAT and CDR2 FQNNGV. CDR3 sequence reads: CASSLVRGAAEAFF. As DNA, the CDR3 is TGTGCCAGCAGCTTAGTTCGGGGGGCAGCTGAAGCTTTCTTT.